This T cell receptor beta chain was documented in a study of T cell responses to AZD1222 COVID-19 vaccine. This CDR3 region has 16 residues. Trimming cost V 4 bases and J 0 bases, with 12 bases left between them. CDR1 and CDR2 from the germline V gene are MNHNS and SASEGT. Some clones are missing from TCRdb's copy, which holds only in-frame ones; the method was immunoSEQ multiplex PCR. The repertoire holds over 150,000 clones, with approximately 93% as singletons. The source is an adult who received the AZD1222 COVID-19 vaccine. This material consisted of peripheral blood, taken 28 days after the second AZD1222 dose. The rearrangement joins TRBV6-1 to TRBJ1-4; TRBD1 is a possible D gene (5 bases). CDR3 DNA: TGTGCCAGCAGTGTGGGACTCAGTGCAACTAATGAAAAACTGTTTTTT. This sequence encodes CASSVGLSATNEKLFF.